This TCR beta chain is drawn from a study of early T cells in non-severe SARS-CoV-2 infection. Overall study: Unsorted whole-blood RNA was sequenced in bulk, leaving chains unpaired. General study points: VDJdb matching favored anti-spike CD8 responses, missing private and CD4 specificities.

Each single cDNA molecule received a unique molecular identifier. MiXCR was run by TCRdb on the 5' RACE reads, yielding one entry per CDR3 protein. The sample records tens of thousands of distinct CDR3 sequences, 8.5% to 12% being singletons. Trimming left V 1 base short and J 5 bases short, with 11 bases between. CDR3 length: 13 amino acids. Germline lookup yields CDR1 DFQATT and CDR2 SNEGSKA (reference sequence). On this clonotype itself: Its matching antigen is unknown.

The chain joins TRBV20-1 to TRBJ1-2, with TRBD1 as a possible D gene (6 bases). The clonotype originates from an adult who was a healthcare worker with PCR-confirmed SARS-CoV-2 infection or an uninfected control (not recorded which). This material consisted of whole blood, taken at baseline. The CDR3: CSARGGRSYGYTF. The CDR3 DNA reads as TGCAGTGCTAGAGGGGGGCGCAGTTATGGCTACACCTTC.